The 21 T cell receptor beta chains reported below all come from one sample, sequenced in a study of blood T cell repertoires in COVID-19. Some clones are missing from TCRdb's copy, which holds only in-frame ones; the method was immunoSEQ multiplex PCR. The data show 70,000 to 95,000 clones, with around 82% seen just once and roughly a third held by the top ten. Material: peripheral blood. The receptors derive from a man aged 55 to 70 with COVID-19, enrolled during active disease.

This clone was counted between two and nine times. Written as DNA, the CDR3 is TGTGCCAGCACCGGGACAGGGTCGTCAGATACGCAGTATTTT. Protein sequence: CASTGTGSSDTQYF. V and J are TRBV7-9 and TRBJ2-3; 9 bases fit TRBD1. V shed 7 bases, J shed 4 bases, and the junction held 6 bases outside the gene matches. The V gene's germline CDR1 is SEHNR and CDR2 FQNEAQ (reference sequence). CDR3 length: 14 amino acids.

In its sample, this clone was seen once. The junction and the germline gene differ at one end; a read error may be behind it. This CDR3 reads CASSPGQGVGEQFF. The CDR3 DNA reads as TGTGCTAGCAGCCCAGGACAGGGCGTCGGTGAGCAGTTCTTC. This rearrangement joins TRBV7-7 to TRBJ2-1; 8 bases map to TRBD1. The CDR3 sequence is 14 residues long. Germline CDR1 and CDR2: SSHAT and FNYEAQ (reference sequence).

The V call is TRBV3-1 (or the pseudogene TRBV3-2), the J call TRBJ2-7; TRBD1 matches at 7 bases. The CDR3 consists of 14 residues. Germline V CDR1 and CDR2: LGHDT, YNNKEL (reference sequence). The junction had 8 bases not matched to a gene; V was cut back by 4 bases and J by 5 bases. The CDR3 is CASSPTYRGHEQYF. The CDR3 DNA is TGTGCCAGCAGCCCCACATACAGGGGACACGAGCAGTACTTC.

CDR3 coding DNA: TGTGCCAGTAGTAGGCCGACAGGGTTGCTTGGCTACACCTTC. It is translated as CASSRPTGLLGYTF. This chain uses TRBV19 with TRBJ1-2; TRBD1 agrees at 7 bases. Looked up from germline, CDR1 is LNHDA and CDR2 is SQIVND (reference sequence). The CDR3 length is 14 residues. Trimming at V came to 4 bases and at J to 7 bases, leaving 9 bases not matched to a gene.

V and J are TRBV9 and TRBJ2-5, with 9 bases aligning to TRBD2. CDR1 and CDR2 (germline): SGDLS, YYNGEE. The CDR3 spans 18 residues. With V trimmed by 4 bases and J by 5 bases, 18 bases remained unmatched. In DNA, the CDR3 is TGTGCCAGCAGCCAGTTGGAGCGGGGGGCCACCTCGAGGGAGACCCAGTACTTC. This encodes CASSQLERGATSRETQYF.

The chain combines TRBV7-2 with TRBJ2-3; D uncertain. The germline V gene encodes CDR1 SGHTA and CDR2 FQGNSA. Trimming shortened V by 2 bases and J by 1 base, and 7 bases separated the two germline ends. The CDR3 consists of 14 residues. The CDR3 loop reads CASSLSVRTDTQYF. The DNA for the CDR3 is TGTGCCAGCAGCTTATCGGTGCGCACAGATACGCAGTATTTT.

CDR3 in DNA: TGTGCCAGCAGCTCCGGGACAGTCCCTGGAAACACCATATATTTT. Translating gives CASSSGTVPGNTIYF. The chain links TRBV5-8 to TRBJ1-3, with 7 positions matching TRBD1. Germline V CDR1 and CDR2: SGHTS, YDEGEE. The ends lost 3 bases at V and 2 bases at J; junction bases unmatched: 5. This CDR3 spans 15 amino acids.

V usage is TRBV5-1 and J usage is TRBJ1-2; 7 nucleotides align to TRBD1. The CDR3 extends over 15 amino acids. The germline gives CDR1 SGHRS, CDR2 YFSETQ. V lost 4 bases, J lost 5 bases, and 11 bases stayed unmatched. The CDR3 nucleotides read TGCGCCAGCAGCCCCGGGACAGCGTTTGGGTATGGCTACACCTTC. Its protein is CASSPGTAFGYGYTF.

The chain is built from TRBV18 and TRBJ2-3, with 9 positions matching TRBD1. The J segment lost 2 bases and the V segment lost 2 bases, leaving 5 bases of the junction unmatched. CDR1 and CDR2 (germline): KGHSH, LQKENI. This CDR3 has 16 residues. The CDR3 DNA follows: TGTGCCAGCTCACCATTGGGACAGGGCAACACAGATACGCAGTATTTT. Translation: CASSPLGQGNTDTQYF.

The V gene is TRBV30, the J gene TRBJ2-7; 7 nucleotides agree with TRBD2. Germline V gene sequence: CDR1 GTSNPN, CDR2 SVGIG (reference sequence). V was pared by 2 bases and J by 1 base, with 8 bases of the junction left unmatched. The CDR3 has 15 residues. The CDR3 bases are TGTGCCTGGAGTAAGCAGGCTAGCGGATCCTACGAGCAGTACTTC. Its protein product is CAWSKQASGSYEQYF.

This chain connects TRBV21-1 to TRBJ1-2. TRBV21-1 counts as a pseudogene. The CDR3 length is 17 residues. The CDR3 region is CASSALEAGSCNYGYTF. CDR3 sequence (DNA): TGTGCCAGCAGCGCGCTGGAGGCGGGGTCGTGTAACTATGGCTACACCTTC.

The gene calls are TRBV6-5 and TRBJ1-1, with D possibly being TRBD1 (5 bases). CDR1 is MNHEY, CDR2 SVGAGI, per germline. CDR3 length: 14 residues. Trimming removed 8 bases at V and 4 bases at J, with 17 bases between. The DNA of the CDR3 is TGTGCCAGCCGGGAGTGGGGGTTGGGCACTGAAGCTTTCTTT. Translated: CASREWGLGTEAFF.

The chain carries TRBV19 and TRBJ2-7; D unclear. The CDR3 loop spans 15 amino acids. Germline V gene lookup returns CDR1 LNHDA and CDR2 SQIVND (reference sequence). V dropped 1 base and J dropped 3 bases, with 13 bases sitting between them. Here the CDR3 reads CASSIGYQRYYEQYF. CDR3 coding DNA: TGTGCCAGTAGTATAGGTTACCAGCGCTACTACGAGCAGTACTTC.

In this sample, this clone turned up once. CDR3 sequence: CAISPGGTNTGELFF. The CDR3 region has the DNA TGTGCCATCAGTCCAGGGGGAACAAACACCGGGGAGCTGTTTTTT. The chain recombines TRBV10-3 with TRBJ2-2; 7 bases map to TRBD1. V gave up 5 bases and J gave up 2 bases; unmatched junction bases: 5. Germline lookup yields CDR1 ENHRY and CDR2 SYGVKD. The CDR3 is 15 residues long.

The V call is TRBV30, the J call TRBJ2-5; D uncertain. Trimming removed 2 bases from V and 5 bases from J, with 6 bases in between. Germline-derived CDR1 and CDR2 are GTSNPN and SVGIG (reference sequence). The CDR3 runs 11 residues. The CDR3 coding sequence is TGTGCCTGGAGTTCCCGGGAGACCCAGTACTTC. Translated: CAWSSRETQYF.

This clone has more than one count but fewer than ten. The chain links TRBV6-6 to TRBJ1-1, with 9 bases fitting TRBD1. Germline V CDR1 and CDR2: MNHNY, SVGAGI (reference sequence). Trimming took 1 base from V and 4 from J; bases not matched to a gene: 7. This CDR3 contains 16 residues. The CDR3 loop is CASSYLQGARGTEAFF. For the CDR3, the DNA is TGTGCCAGCAGTTACTTACAGGGGGCGCGAGGCACTGAAGCTTTCTTT.

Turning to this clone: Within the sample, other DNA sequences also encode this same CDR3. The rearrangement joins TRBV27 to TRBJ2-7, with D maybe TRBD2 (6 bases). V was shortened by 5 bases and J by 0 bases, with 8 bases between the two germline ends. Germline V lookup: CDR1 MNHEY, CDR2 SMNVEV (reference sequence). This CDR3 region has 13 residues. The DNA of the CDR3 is TGTGCCAGCAGTCTGACTAGCTCCTACGAGCAGTACTTC. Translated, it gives CASSLTSSYEQYF.

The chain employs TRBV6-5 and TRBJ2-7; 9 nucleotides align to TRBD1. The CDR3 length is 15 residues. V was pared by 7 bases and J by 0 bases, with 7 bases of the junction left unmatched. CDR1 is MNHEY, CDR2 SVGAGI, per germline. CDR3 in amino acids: CASNFGDRDSYEQYF. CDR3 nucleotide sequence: TGTGCCAGCAACTTCGGGGACAGGGACTCCTACGAGCAGTACTTC.

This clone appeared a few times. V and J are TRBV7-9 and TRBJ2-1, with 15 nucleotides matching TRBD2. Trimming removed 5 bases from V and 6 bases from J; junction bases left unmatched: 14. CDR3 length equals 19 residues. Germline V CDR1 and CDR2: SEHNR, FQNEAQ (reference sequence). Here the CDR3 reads CASSPTPGLAGGRVNEQFF. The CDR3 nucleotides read TGTGCCAGCAGCCCCACCCCTGGACTAGCGGGGGGGCGAGTCAATGAGCAGTTCTTC.

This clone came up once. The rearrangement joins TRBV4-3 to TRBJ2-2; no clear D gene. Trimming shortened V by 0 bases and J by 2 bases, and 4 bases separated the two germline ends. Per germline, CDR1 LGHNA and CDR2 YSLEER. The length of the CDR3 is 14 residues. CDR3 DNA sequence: TGCGCCAGCAGCCAAGATATTAACACCGGGGAGCTGTTTTTT. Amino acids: CASSQDINTGELFF.

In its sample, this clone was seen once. The CDR3 loop is CASSTQGSNQPQHF. Here the CDR3 DNA reads TGTGCCAGTAGTACACAGGGGAGCAATCAGCCCCAGCATTTT. This chain connects TRBV19 to TRBJ1-5; 7 bases align to TRBD1. CDR1 and CDR2 from the germline V gene are LNHDA and SQIVND (reference sequence). V lost 4 bases to trimming and J lost 1 base; unmatched junction nucleotides: 1. The CDR3 loop spans 14 amino acids.